This T cell receptor beta chain was sequenced in a study of cytomegalovirus exposure and HLA in healthy donors. The PCR used 60 Vbeta and 13 Jbeta primers. Authors' processing steps: Approximately 11 million shared chains were among around 78 million unique TCR beta chains counted in a later analysis. TCRdb keeps only in-frame clones here, not all; method: immunoSEQ multiplex PCR. For V, J and clone size, that table is used; D and trimming come from the DNA. The repertoire consists of approximately 160,000 clones, with under 85% occurring once and the leading ten covering less than 5%. As for this clone: The antigen is not known.

V was clipped by 3 bases and J by 4 bases, with 9 bases between them. Germline-derived CDR1 and CDR2 are MNHEY and SMNVEV (reference sequence). The CDR3 runs 14 residues. Whole-study findings and limits: High specificity and sensitivity for cytomegalovirus status were reported for the classifier. The authors later linked a missense DCLRE1C variant to TCR beta V- and J-gene trimming.

Healthy bone marrow donors made up the cohort. The chain is built from TRBV27 and TRBJ2-2; the D gene is possibly TRBD2 (5 bases). The TCR sequence derives from a man aged 45 to 65 in good health and CMV-seropositive. The sequenced material came from PBMCs. CDR3 sequence: CASSFLASTGELFF. The CDR3 DNA sequence: TGTGCCAGCAGTTTCTTAGCGAGCACCGGGGAGCTGTTTTTT.